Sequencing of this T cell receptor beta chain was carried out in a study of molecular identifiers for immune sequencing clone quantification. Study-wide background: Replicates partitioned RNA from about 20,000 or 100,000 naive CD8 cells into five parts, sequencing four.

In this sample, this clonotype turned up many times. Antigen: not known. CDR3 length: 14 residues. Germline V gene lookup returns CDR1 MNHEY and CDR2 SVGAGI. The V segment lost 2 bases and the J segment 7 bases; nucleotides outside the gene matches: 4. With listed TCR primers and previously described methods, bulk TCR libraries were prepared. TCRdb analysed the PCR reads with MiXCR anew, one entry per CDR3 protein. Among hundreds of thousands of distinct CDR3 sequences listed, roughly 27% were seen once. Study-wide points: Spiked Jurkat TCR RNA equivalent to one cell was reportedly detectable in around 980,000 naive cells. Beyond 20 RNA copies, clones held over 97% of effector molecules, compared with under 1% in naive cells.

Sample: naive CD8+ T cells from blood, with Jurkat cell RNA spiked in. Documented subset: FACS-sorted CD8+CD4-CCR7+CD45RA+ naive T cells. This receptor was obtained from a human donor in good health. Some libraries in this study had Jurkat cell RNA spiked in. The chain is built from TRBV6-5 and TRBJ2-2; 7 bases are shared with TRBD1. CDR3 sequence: CASSYGTAVGELFF. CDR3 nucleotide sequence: TGTGCCAGCAGTTACGGGACAGCTGTCGGGGAGCTGTTTTTT.